This T cell receptor (beta chain) was documented in a study of OX40 agonist ivuxolimab in advanced cancers. Regarding the study as a whole: On average, CD8+ T cells had more expanded clones than CD4+. Patients with a partial response at 0.1-3.0 mg/kg had among the lowest clonal expansion.

With respect to this clone: Its antigen remains unidentified.

Assay: immunoSEQ multiplex PCR; the TCRdb copy retains only in-frame clones and omits some. The sample has about 11,000 clones; more than 60% are singletons. Germline V gene sequence: CDR1 SGHKS, CDR2 YYEKEE (reference sequence). This CDR3 is built from 15 residues. Trimming shortened V by 3 bases and J by 7 bases, and 20 bases separated the two germline ends. The TCR comes from an adult with an advanced solid tumor such as melanoma, head and neck, liver or kidney cancer. Specimen: CD4+ or CD8+ T cells sorted from blood, collected in a trial of the OX40 agonist ivuxolimab. V usage is TRBV5-5 and J usage is TRBJ2-7, with D unclear. The CDR3 bases are TGTGCCAGCAGCTCAGGACCCGTGATCCCTGGTGAGCAGTACTTC. As protein: CASSSGPVIPGEQYF.